One and the same sample provided the 8 T cell receptor beta chains below, sequenced in a study of blood T cell repertoires in COVID-19. Produced via immunoSEQ multiplex PCR; TCRdb's table is partial and in-frame only. The table includes about 190,000 clones, over 60% detected once. The source material was peripheral blood. These TCRs come from a woman in her sixties or seventies with acute or convalescent COVID-19.

The CDR3 reads CASRISVDQPQHF. In nucleotides, the CDR3 is TGTGCCAGCAGGATTTCGGTTGATCAGCCCCAGCATTTT. This chain uses TRBV6-5 with TRBJ1-5; D is uncertain. V was shortened by 6 bases and J by 5 bases, with 11 bases between the two germline ends. From germline, CDR1 is MNHEY and CDR2 SVGAGI. This CDR3 has 13 residues.

This sequence joins TRBV5-1 and TRBJ1-1, with D possibly TRBD1 on 5 matching bases. The germline V gene encodes CDR1 SGHRS and CDR2 YFSETQ. This CDR3 has 14 residues. The germline V and J ends were trimmed by 4 bases and 5 bases, with 15 bases remaining between them. CDR3 residues: CASSPGGGETEAFF. The CDR3 region has the DNA TGCGCCAGCAGCCCGGGAGGAGGGGAAACTGAAGCTTTCTTT. Using reference TRBV5-1 and TRBJ1-1 for the parts outside the CDR3, the full variable domain is KAGVTQTPRYLIKTRGQQVTLSCSPISGHRSVSWYQQTPGQGLQFLFEYFSETQRNKGNFPGRFSGRQFSNSRSEMNVSTLELGDSALYLCASSPGGGETEAFFGQGTRLTVV.

The chain uses TRBV2 and TRBJ2-1, with D possibly TRBD2 on 6 matching bases. Germline values: CDR1 SNHLY, CDR2 FYNNEI. CDR3 length: 19 amino acids. The V end lost 2 bases, the J end lost 4 bases, and 24 bases lay between the germline ends. The CDR3 sequence: CASSEFEDLPGDRYNEQFF. The CDR3, as DNA: TGTGCCAGCAGTGAATTTGAGGATTTACCGGGAGATCGATACAATGAGCAGTTCTTC.

The J gene is TRBJ2-5, the V gene TRBV7-8, with 10 bases that match TRBD2. J gave up 5 bases and V 0 bases, and 18 bases lay outside the gene matches. The CDR3 is 20 amino acids. Germline V lookup: CDR1 SGHVS, CDR2 FQNEAQ. CDR3 DNA sequence: TGTGCCAGCAGCTTAGCGCTCTCTCTCGGGGTAGCGGGAGGTGTTGAGACCCAGTACTTC. Translating gives CASSLALSLGVAGGVETQYF.

CDR3 amino acids: CASSAKKQGRGEKLFF. CDR3 nucleotides: TGTGCCAGCAGCGCTAAAAAACAGGGACGCGGGGAAAAACTGTTTTTT. This sequence joins TRBV9 and TRBJ1-4, with TRBD1 as a possible D gene (6 bases). The CDR3 runs to 16 residues. V lost 3 bases and J 8 bases, leaving 20 bases between the germline ends. The germline V gene encodes CDR1 SGDLS and CDR2 YYNGEE. The variable domain in full, completed from reference TRBV9 and TRBJ1-4, reads DSGVTQTPKHLITATGQRVTLRCSPRSGDLSVYWYQQSLDQGLQFLIQYYNGEERAKGNILERFSAQQFPDLHSELNLSSLELGDSALYFCASSAKKQGRGEKLFFGSGTQLSVL.

This clone showed up just once. V gene TRBV7-9 combines with J gene TRBJ2-5, with a weak D call TRBD2 (7 bases). Germline values: CDR1 SEHNR, CDR2 FQNEAQ (reference sequence). Deletions cut 4 bases from V and 4 bases from J, with 22 bases between. This CDR3 is 17 amino acids long. The CDR3 reads CASSSRMDSSGVETQYF. The CDR3 nucleotides are TGTGCCAGCAGCTCTCGAATGGACAGCAGCGGGGTAGAGACCCAGTACTTC.

The genes are TRBV5-6 and TRBJ1-4; 8 bases are a match to TRBD1. This CDR3 spans 16 amino acids. Germline CDR1 SGHDT, CDR2 YYEEEE. V was pared by 2 bases and J by 8 bases, with 11 bases of the junction left unmatched. The CDR3: CASSFWQGARYEKLFF. CDR3 DNA: TGTGCCAGCAGCTTTTGGCAGGGGGCGAGGTACGAAAAACTGTTTTTT.

V gene TRBV3-1 (or the pseudogene TRBV3-2) combines with J gene TRBJ2-7; D unclear. CDR1 is LGHDT, CDR2 YNNKEL, per germline (reference sequence). The ends were cut back, 1 base at V and 2 bases at J, with 12 bases in the middle. The CDR3 has 15 residues. CDR3 loop: CASSQGYSRTYEQYF. In DNA form, the CDR3 reads TGTGCCAGCAGCCAAGGTTACAGCCGGACCTACGAGCAGTACTTC.